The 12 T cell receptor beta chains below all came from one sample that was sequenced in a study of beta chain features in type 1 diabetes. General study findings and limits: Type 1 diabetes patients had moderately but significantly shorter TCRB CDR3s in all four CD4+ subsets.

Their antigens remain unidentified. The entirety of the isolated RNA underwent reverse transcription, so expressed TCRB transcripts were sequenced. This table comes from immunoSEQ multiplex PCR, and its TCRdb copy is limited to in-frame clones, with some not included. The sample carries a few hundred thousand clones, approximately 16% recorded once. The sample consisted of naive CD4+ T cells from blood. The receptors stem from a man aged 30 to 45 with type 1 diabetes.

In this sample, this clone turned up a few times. Here the CDR3 reads CASSTGVNEQFF. In DNA form, the CDR3 reads TGTGCCAGCAGTACAGGGGTGAATGAGCAGTTCTTC. The chain carries TRBV28 and TRBJ2-1; 7 bases are shared with TRBD1. The J segment lost 7 bases and the V segment lost 5 bases, leaving 2 bases of the junction unmatched. Germline assignment: CDR1 MDHEN and CDR2 SYDVKM. This CDR3 region has 12 residues. Drawing the rest from reference TRBV28 and TRBJ2-1, the complete variable domain is DVKVTQSSRYLVKRTGEKVFLECVQDMDHENMFWYRQDPGLGLRLIYFSYDVKMKEKGDIPEGYSVSREKKERFSLILESASTNQTSMYLCASSTGVNEQFFGPGTRLTVL.

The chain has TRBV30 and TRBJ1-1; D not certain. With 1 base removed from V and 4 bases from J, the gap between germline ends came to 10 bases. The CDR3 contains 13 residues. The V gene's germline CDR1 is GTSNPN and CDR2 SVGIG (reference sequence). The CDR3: CAWSEHEATEAFF. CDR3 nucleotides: TGTGCCTGGAGTGAGCATGAAGCCACTGAAGCTTTCTTT.

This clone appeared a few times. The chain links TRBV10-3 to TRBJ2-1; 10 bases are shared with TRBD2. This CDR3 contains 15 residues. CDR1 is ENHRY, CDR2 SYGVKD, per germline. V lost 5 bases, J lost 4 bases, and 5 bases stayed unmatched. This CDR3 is CAISFGLAVYNEQFF. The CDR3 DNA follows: TGTGCCATCAGTTTCGGACTAGCGGTATACAATGAGCAGTTCTTC.

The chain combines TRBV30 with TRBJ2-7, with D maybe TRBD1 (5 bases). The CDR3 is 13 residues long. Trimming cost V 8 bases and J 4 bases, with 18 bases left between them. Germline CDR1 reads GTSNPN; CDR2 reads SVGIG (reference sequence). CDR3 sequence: CAGYSGPGYEQYF. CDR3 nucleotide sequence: TGTGCCGGGTATTCAGGGCCAGGGTACGAGCAGTACTTC.

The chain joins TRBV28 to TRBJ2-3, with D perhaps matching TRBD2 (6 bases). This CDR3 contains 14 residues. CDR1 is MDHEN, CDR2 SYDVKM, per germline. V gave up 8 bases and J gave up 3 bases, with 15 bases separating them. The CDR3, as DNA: TGTGCCAGCCGGATTCGTAGCGGTACAGATACGCAGTATTTT. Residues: CASRIRSGTDTQYF.

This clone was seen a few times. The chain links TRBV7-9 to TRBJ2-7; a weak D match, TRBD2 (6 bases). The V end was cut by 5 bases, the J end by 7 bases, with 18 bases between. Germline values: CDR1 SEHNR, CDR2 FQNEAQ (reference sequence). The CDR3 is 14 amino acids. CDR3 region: CASSAALVGGEQYF. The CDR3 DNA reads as TGTGCCAGCAGCGCAGCCCTGGTGGGAGGTGAGCAGTACTTC. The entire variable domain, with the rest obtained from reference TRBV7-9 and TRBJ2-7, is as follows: DTGVSQNPRHKITKRGQNVTFRCDPISEHNRLYWYRQTLGQGPEFLTYFQNEAQLEKSRLLSDRFSAERPKGSFSTLEIQRTEQGDSAMYLCASSAALVGGEQYFGPGTRLTVT.

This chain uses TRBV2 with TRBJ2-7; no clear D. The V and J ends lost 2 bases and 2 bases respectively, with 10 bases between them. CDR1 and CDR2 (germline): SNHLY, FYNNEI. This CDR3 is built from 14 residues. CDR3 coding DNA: TGTGCCAGCAGTGAAAGTGGTAGGGCCTACGAGCAGTACTTC. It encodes CASSESGRAYEQYF.

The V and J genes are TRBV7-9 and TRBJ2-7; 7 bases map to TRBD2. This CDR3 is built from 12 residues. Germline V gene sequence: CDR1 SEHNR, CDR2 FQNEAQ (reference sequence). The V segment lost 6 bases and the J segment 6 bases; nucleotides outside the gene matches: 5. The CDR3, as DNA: TGTGCCAGCAGTCGGACTAGTACCGAGCAGTACTTC. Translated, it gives CASSRTSTEQYF.

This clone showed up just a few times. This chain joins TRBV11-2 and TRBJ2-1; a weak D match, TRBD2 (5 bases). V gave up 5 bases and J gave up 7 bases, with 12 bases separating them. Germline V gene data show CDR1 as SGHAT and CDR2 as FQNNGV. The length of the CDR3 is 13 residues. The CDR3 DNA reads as TGTGCCAGCAGCGGAATTCGAGGGAATGAGCAGTTCTTC. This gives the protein CASSGIRGNEQFF. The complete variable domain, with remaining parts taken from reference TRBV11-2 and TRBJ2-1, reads EAGVAQSPRYKIIEKRQSVAFWCNPISGHATLYWYQQILGQGPKLLIQFQNNGVVDDSQLPKDRFSAERLKGVDSTLKIQPAKLEDSAVYLCASSGIRGNEQFFGPGTRLTVL.

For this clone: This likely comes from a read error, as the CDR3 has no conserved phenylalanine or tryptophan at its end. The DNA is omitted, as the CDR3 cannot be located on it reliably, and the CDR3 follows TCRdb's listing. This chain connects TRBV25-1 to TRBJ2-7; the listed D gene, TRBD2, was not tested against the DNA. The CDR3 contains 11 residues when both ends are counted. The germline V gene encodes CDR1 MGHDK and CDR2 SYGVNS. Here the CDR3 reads CASSEFGGPQP.

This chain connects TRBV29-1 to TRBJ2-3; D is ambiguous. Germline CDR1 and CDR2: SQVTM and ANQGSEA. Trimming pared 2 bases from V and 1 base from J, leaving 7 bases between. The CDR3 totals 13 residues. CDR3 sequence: CSVEIPGTDTQYF. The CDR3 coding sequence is TGCAGCGTTGAAATCCCGGGCACAGATACGCAGTATTTT.

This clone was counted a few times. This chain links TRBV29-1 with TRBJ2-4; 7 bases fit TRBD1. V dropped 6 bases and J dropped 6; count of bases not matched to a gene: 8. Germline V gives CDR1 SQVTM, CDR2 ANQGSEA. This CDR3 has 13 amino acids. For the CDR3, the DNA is TGCAGCGTAATGACAGGGCTCCTAAACATTCAGTACTTC. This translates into CSVMTGLLNIQYF.